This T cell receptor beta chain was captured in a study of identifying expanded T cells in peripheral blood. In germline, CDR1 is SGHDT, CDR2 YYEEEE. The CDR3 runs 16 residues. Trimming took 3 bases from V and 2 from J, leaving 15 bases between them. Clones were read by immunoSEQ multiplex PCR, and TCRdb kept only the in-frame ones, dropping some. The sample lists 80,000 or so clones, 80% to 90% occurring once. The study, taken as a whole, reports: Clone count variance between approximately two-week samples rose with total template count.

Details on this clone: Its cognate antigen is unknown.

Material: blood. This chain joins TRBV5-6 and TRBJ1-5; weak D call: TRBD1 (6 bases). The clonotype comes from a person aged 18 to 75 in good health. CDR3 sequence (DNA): TGTGCCAGCAGCTCCAAGACAGGTGTGGGCAATCAGCCCCAGCATTTT. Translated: CASSSKTGVGNQPQHF.